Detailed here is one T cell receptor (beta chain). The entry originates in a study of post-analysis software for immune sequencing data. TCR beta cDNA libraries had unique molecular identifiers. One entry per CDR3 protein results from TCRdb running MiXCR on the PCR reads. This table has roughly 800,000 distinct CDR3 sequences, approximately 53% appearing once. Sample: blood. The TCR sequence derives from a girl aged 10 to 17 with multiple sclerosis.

The CDR3 region has the DNA TGTGCCAGCAGTTCGACTGAGCTTGGTGGCTACACCTTC. Protein product: CASSSTELGGYTF. The chain couples TRBV12-3 or TRBV12-4 to TRBJ1-2, with D unresolved. The CDR3 runs to 13 residues. The ends were cut back, 4 bases at V and 7 bases at J, with 13 bases in the middle.